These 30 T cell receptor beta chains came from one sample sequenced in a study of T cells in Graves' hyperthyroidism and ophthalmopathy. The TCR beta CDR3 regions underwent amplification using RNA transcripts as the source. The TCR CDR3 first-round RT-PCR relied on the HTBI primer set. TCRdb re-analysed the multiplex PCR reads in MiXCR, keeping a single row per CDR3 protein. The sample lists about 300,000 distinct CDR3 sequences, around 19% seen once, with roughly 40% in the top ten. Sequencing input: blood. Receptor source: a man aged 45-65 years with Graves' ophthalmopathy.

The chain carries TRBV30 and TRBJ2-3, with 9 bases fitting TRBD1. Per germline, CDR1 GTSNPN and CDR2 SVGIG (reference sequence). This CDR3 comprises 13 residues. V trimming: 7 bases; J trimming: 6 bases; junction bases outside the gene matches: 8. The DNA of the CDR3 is TGTGCCTCCTCCGGGACAGGGTTGGATACGCAGTATTTT. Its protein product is CASSGTGLDTQYF. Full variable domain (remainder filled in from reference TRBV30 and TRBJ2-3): SQTIHQWPATLVQPVGSPLSLECTVEGTSNPNLYWYRQAAGRGLQLLFYSVGIGQISSEVPQNLSASRPQDRQFILSSKKLLLSDSGFYLCASSGTGLDTQYFGPGTRLTVL.

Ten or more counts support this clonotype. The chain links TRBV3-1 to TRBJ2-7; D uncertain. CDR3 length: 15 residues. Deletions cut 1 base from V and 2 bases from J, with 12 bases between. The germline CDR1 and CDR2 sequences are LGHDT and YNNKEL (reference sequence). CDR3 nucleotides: TGTGCCAGCAGCCAAGGGGCTACTCCGGCCTACGAGCAGTACTTC. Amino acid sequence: CASSQGATPAYEQYF.

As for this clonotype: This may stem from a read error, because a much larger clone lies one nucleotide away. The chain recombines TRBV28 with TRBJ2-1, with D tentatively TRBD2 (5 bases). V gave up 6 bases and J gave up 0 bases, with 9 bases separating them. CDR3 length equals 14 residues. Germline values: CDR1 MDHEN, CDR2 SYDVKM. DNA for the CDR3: TGTGCCAGCAGAGGAGGTCTCTCCTACAATGAGCAGTTCTTC. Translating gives CASRGGLSYNEQFF.

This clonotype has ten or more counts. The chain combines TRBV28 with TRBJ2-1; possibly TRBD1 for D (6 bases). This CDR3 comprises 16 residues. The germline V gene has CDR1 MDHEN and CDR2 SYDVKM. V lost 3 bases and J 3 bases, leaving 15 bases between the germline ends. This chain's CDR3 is CASSFQYQGGYNEQFF. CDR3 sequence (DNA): TGTGCCAGCAGTTTTCAGTATCAAGGGGGCTACAATGAGCAGTTCTTC.

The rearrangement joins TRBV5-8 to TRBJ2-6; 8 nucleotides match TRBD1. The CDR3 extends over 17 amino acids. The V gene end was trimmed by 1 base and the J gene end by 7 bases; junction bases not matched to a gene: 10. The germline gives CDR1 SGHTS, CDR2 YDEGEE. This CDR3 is CASSLNRGAPGANVLTF. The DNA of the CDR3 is TGTGCCAGCAGCTTGAACAGGGGGGCCCCGGGAGCCAACGTCCTGACTTTC.

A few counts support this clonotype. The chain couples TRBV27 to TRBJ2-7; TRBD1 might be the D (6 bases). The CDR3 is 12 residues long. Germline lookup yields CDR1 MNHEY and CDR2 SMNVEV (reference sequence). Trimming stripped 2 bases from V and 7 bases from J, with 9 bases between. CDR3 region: CASSLTRGEQYF. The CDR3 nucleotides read TGTGCCAGCAGTTTAACGAGGGGGGAGCAGTACTTC.

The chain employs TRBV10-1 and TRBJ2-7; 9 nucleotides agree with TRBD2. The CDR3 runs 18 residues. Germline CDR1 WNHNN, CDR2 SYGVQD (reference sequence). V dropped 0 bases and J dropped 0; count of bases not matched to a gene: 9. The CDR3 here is CASSESGSSSGASYEQYF. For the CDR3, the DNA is TGCGCCAGCAGTGAGTCGGGGTCGTCTAGCGGGGCCTCCTACGAGCAGTACTTC.

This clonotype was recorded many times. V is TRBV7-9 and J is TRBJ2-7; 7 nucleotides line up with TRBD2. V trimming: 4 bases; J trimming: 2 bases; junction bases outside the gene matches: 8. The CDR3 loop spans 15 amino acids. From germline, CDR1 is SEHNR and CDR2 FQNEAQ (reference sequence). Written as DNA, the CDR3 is TGTGCCAGCAGCTCCGGGCGGGAGCGCGCCTACGAGCAGTACTTC. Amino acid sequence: CASSSGRERAYEQYF. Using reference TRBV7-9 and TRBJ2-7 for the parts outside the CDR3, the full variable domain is DTGVSQNPRHKITKRGQNVTFRCDPISEHNRLYWYRQTLGQGPEFLTYFQNEAQLEKSRLLSDRFSAERPKGSFSTLEIQRTEQGDSAMYLCASSSGRERAYEQYFGPGTRLTVT.

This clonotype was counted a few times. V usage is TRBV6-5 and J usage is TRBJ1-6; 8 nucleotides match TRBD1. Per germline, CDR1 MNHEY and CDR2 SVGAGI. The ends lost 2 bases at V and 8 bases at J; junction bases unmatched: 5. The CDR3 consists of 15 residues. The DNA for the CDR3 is TGTGCCAGCAGTTACGGTACAGGGGGGCATTCACCCCTCCACTTT. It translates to CASSYGTGGHSPLHF.

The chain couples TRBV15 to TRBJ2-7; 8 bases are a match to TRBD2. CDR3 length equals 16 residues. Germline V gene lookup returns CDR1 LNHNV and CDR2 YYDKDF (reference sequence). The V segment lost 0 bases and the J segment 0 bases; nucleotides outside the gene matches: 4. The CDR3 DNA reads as TGTGCCACCAGCAGAGATATGAGCGGGAGCTCCTACGAGCAGTACTTC. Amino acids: CATSRDMSGSSYEQYF.

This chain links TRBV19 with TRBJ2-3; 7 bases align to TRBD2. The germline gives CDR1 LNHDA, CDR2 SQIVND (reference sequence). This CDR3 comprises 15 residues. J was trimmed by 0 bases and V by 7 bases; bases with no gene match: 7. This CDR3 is CASTPSGSSTDTQYF. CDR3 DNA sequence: TGTGCCAGTACCCCTAGCGGCTCTAGCACAGATACGCAGTATTTT. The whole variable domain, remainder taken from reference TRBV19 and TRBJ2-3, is DGGITQSPKYLFRKEGQNVTLSCEQNLNHDAMYWYRQDPGQGLRLIYYSQIVNDFQKGDIAEGYSVSREKKESFPLTVTSAQKNPTAFYLCASTPSGSSTDTQYFGPGTRLTVL.

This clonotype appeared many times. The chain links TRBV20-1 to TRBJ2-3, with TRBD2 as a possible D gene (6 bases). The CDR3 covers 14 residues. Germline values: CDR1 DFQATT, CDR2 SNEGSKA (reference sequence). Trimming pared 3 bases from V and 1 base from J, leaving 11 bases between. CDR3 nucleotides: TGCAGTGCTAGTTCCCAGCGGGGCACAGATACGCAGTATTTT. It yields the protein CSASSQRGTDTQYF.

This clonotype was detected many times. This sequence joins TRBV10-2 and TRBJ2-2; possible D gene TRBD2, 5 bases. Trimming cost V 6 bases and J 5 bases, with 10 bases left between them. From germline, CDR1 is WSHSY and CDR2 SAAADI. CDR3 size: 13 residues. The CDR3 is CASREGLTGELFF. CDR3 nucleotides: TGCGCCAGCAGGGAAGGACTTACCGGGGAGCTGTTTTTT.

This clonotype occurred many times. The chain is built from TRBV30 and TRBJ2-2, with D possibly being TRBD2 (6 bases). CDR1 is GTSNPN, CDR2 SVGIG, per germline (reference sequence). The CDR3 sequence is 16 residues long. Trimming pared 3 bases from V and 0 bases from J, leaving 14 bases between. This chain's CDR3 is CAWRSLANANTGELFF. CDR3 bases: TGTGCCTGGAGGTCGCTAGCGAACGCGAACACCGGGGAGCTGTTTTTT.

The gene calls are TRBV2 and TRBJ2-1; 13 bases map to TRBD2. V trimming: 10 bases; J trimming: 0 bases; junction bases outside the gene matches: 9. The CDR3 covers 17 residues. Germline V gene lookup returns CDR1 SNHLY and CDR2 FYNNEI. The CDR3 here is CATELAGGRSSYNEQFF. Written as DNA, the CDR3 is TGTGCCACGGAACTAGCGGGAGGGCGGAGCTCCTACAATGAGCAGTTCTTC.

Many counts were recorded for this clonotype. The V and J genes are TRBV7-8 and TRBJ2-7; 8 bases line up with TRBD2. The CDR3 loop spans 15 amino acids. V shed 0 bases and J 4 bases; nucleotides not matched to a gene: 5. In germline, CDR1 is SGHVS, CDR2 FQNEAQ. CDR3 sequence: CASSLATAGEYEQYF. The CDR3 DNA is TGTGCCAGCAGCTTAGCAACAGCGGGAGAGTACGAGCAGTACTTC.

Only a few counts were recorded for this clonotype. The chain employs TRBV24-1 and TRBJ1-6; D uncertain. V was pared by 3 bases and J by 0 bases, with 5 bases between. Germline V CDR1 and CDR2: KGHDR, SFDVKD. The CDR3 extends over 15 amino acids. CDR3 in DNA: TGTGCCACCAGTGATCCGGGCTCCTATAATTCACCCCTCCACTTT. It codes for CATSDPGSYNSPLHF.

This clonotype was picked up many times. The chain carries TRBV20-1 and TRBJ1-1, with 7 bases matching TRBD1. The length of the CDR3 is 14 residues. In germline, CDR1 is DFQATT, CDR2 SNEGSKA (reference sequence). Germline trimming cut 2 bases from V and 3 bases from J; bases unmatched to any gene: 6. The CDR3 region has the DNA TGCAGTGCTAGACCCCTCGACAGGGACACTGAAGCTTTCTTT. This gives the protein CSARPLDRDTEAFF.

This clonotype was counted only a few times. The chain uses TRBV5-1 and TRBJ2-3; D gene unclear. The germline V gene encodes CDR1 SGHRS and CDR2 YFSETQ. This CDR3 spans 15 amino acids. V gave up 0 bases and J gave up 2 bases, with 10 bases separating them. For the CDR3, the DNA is TGCGCCAGCAGCTTGGAGCAAGTTCTCACAGATACGCAGTATTTT. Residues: CASSLEQVLTDTQYF.

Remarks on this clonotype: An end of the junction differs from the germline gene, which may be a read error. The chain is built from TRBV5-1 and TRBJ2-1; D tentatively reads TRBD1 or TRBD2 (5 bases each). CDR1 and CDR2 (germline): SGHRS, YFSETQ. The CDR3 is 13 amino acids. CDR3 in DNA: TGCGCCAGCAGCTCTCACGAAACCGGGACGGGGATCTTC. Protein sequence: CASSSHETGTGIF.

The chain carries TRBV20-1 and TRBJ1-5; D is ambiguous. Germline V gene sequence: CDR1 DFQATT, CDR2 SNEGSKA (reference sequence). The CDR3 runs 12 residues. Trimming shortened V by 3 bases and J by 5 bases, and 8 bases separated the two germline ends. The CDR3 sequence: CSASRADQPQHF. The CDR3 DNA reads TGCAGTGCTAGTAGGGCAGATCAGCCCCAGCATTTT.

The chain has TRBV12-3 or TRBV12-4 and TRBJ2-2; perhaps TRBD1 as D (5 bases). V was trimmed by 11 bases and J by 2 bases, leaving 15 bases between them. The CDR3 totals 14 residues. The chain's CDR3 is CAVGGALNTGELFF. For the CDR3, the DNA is TGTGCCGTCGGTGGGGCCCTAAACACCGGGGAGCTGTTTTTT.

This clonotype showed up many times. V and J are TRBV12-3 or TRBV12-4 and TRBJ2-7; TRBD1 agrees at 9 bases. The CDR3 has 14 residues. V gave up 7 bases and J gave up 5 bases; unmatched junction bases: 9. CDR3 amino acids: CASNPGQGTNEQYF. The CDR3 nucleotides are TGTGCCAGCAATCCGGGACAGGGTACCAACGAGCAGTACTTC.

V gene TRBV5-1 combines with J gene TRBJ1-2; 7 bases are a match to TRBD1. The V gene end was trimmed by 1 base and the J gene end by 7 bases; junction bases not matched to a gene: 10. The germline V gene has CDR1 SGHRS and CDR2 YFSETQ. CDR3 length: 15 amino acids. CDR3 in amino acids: CASSLSTGAPGGYTF. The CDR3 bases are TGCGCCAGCAGCTTGTCCACAGGGGCCCCGGGTGGCTACACCTTC.

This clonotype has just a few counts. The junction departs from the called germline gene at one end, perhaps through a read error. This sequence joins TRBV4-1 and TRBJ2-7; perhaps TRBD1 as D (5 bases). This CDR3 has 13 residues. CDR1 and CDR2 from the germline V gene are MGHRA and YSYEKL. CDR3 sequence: CASSEDRTYEQYF. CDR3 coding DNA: TGCGCCAGCAGCGAAGACAGAACCTACGAGCAGTACTTC.

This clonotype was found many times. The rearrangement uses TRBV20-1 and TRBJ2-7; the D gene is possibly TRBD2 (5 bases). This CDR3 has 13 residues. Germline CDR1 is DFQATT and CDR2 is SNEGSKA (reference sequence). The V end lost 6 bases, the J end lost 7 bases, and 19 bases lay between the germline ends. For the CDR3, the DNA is TGCAGTGCCCTCAAGGGAGCTGGAAGTGAGCAGTACTTC. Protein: CSALKGAGSEQYF.

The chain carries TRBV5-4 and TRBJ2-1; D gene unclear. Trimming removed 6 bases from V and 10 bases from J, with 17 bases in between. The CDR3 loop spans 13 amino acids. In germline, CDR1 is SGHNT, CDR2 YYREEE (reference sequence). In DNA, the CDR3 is TGTGCCAGCATCGGACCCCGGCCTGGCGAGCAGTTCTTC. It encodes CASIGPRPGEQFF.

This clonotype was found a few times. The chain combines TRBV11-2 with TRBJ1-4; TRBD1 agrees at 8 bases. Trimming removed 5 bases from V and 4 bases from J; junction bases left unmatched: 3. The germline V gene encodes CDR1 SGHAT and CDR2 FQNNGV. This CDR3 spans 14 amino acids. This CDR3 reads CASSRTGHNEKLFF. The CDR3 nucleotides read TGTGCCAGCAGCAGGACAGGGCATAATGAAAAACTGTTTTTT.

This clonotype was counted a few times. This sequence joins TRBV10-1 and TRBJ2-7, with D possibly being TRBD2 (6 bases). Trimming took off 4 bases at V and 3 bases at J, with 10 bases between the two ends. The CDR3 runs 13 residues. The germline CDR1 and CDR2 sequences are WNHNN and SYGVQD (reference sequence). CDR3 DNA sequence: TGCGCCAGCAGTGGGGGGACTCTCTACGAGCAGTACTTC. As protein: CASSGGTLYEQYF.

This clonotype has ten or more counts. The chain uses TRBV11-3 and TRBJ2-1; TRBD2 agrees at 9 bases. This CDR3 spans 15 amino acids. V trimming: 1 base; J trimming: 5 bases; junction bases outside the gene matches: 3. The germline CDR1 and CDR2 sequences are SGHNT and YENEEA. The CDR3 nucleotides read TGTGCCAGCAGCTTAGGAGCTAGCGGGAACAATGAGCAGTTCTTC. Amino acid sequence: CASSLGASGNNEQFF.